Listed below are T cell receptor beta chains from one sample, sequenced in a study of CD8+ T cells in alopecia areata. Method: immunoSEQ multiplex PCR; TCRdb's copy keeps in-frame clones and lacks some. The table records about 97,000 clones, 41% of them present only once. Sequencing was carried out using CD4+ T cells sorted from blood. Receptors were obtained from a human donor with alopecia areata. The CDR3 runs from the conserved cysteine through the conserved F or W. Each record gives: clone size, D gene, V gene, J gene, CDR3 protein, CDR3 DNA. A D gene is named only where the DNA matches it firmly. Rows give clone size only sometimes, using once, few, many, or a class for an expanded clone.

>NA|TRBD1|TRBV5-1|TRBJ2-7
CASSSDWTGFYEQYF
TGCGCCAGCAGCTCGGACTGGACAGGATTCTACGAGCAGTACTTC
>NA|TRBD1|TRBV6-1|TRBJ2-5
CASSDWTGGQETQYF
TGTGCCAGCAGTGACTGGACAGGGGGCCAAGAGACCCAGTACTTC
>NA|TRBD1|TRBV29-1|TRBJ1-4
CSNRTGGSANEKLFF
TGCAGCAATCGGACAGGGGGATCGGCTAATGAAAAACTGTTTTTT
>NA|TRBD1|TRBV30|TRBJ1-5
CAWSRFGTGDQPQHF
TGTGCCTGGAGTAGATTCGGGACAGGGGATCAGCCCCAGCATTTT
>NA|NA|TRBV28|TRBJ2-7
CASSLPPHEQYF
TGTGCCAGCAGTTTACCCCCCCACGAGCAGTACTTC
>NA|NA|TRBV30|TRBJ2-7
CAWRRGTSYEQYF
TGTGCCTGGAGAAGGGGGACCTCCTACGAGCAGTACTTC
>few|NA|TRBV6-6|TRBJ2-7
CASTGTANYEQYF
TGTGCCAGCACCGGGACTGCCAATTACGAGCAGTACTTC
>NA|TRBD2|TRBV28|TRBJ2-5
CASRRLAGGQETQYF
TGTGCCAGCAGGCGACTAGCGGGAGGTCAGGAGACCCAATACTTC
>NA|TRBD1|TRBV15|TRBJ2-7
CATSRRTGGDEQYF
TGTGCCACCAGCAGAAGGACAGGGGGCGACGAGCAGTACTTC
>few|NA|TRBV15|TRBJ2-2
CATSRVLGTGELFF
TGTGCCACCAGCAGAGTGTTGGGTACCGGGGAGCTGTTTTTT
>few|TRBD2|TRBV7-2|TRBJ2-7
CASSFRVSGVYEQYF
TGTGCCAGCAGCTTCCGGGTGAGCGGGGTATACGAGCAGTACTTC
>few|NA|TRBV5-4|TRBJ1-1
CASSFSTGNTEAFF
TGTGCCAGCAGCTTTTCAACAGGGAACACTGAAGCTTTCTTT
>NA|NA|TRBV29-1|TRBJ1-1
CSVNRAEAFF
TGCAGCGTAAACAGGGCTGAAGCTTTCTTT
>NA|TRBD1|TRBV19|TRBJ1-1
CASSTTGDTEAFF
TGTGCCAGTAGTACAACAGGGGACACTGAAGCTTTCTTT
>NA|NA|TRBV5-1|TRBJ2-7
CASSLRGTGQGVDEQYF
TGCGCCAGCAGCTTGCGAGGGACCGGACAAGGCGTCGACGAGCAGTACTTC
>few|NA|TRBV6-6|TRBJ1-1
CASSLARSNTEAFF
TGTGCCAGCAGTCTCGCCCGGTCGAACACTGAAGCTTTCTTT
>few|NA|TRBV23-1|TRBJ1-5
CASSQSRGGNQPQHF
TGCGCCAGCAGTCAATCAAGAGGCGGCAATCAGCCCCAGCATTTT
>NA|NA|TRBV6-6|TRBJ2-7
CASNPGQTYEQYF
TGTGCCAGCAACCCGGGACAAACCTACGAGCAGTACTTC
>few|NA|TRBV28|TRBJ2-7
CASRTNSYEQYF
TGTGCCAGCAGGACCAACTCCTACGAGCAGTACTTC
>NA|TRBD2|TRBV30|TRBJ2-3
CAWRRRGSTDTQYF
TGTGCCTGGAGGAGGCGGGGGAGCACAGATACGCAGTATTTT
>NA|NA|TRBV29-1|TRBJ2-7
CSVGETIKDKQYF
TGCAGCGTAGGCGAAACGATCAAGGACAAGCAGTACTTC
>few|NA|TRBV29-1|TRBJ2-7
CSVEDVDGTYEQYF
TGCAGCGTTGAAGATGTAGACGGAACCTACGAGCAGTACTTC
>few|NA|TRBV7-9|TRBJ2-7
CASSLAGTAYEQYF
TGTGCCAGCAGCCTTGCCGGAACGGCCTACGAGCAGTACTTC
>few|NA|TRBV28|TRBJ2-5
CASSFAEVQETQYF
TGTGCCAGCAGTTTTGCGGAGGTCCAAGAGACCCAGTACTTC
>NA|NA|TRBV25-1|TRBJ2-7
CASSEVAKVLEQYF
TGTGCCAGCAGTGAAGTAGCGAAGGTCCTCGAGCAGTACTTC
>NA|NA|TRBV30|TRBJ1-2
CAWSAMNYGYTF
TGTGCCTGGAGTGCAATGAACTATGGCTACACCTTC
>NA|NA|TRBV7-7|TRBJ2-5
CASSRQTQETQYF
TGTGCTAGCAGCCGACAGACTCAAGAGACCCAGTACTTC
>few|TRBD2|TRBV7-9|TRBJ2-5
CASSYPGLDSATQYF
TGTGCCAGCAGCTACCCGGGACTAGATTCCGCGACCCAGTACTTC
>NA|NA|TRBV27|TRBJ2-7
CASSRTGPHEQYF
TGTGCCAGCAGTCGTACAGGTCCCCATGAGCAGTACTTC
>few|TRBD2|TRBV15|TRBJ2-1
CATSVGLAYYNEQFF
TGTGCCACCAGTGTGGGACTAGCGTATTACAATGAGCAGTTCTTC
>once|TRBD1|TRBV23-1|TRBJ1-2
CASSPGTGPTVDGYTF
TGCGCCAGCAGCCCCGGGACAGGGCCGACTGTGGATGGCTACACCTTC
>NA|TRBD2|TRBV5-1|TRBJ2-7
CASSLRSGLAGGAYEQYF
TGCGCCAGCAGCTTGAGATCGGGACTAGCGGGAGGCGCCTACGAGCAGTACTTC
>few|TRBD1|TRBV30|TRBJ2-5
CAWIGAAQGEQYF
TGTGCCTGGATCGGAGCAGCCCAGGGGGAGCAGTACTTC
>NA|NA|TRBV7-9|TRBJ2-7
CASSLIEEKPYEQYF
TGTGCCAGCAGCTTAATAGAAGAAAAGCCCTACGAGCAGTACTTC
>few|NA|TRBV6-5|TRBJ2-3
CASHDGDTQYF
TGTGCCAGCCACGACGGGGATACGCAGTATTTT
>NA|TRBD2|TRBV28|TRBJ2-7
CASSEPGLAGSLSYEQYF
TGTGCCAGCAGCGAACCGGGACTAGCGGGATCTTTGTCCTACGAGCAGTACTTC
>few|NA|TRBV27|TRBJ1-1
CASTAGAAISTEAFF
TGTGCCAGCACCGCGGGGGCAGCAATCTCCACTGAAGCTTTCTTT
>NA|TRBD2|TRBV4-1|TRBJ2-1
CASSQASGTLYNEQFF
TGCGCCAGCAGCCAGGCTAGCGGGACCCTCTACAATGAGCAGTTCTTC
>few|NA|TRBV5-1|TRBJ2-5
CASSLDRVQETQYF
TGCGCCAGCAGCTTGGACAGGGTCCAAGAGACCCAGTACTTC
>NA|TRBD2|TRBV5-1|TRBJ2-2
CASSPGGVNTGELFF
TGCGCCAGCAGCCCGGGGGGGGTGAACACCGGGGAGCTGTTTTTT
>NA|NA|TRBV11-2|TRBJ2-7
CASSLTVSYEQYF
TGTGCCAGCAGCTTAACAGTATCCTACGAGCAGTACTTC
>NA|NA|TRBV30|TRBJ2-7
CAWGAVWPSSEQYF
TGTGCCTGGGGGGCCGTTTGGCCCTCCTCCGAGCAGTACTTC
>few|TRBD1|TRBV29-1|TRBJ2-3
CSAEGTPRGRDTQYF
TGCAGCGCCGAAGGTACCCCCAGGGGGCGAGATACGCAGTATTTT
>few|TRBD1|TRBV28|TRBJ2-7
CASRPNRGLVYEQYF
TGTGCCAGCAGGCCGAACAGGGGATTGGTCTACGAGCAGTACTTC
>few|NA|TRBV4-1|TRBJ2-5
CASSHGQSQETQYF
TGCGCCAGCAGCCACGGACAAAGCCAAGAGACCCAGTACTTC
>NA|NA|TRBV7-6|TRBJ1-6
CASSNQGYSPLHF
TGTGCCAGCAGCAATCAGGGGTATTCACCCCTCCACTTT
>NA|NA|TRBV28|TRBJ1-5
CASLNSNQPQHF
TGTGCCAGCCTTAATAGCAATCAGCCCCAGCATTTT
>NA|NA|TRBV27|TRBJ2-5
CASSFSRGGTQYF
TGTGCCAGCAGTTTCTCCCGCGGCGGGACCCAGTACTTC